This T cell receptor beta chain is drawn from a study of CD8+CD57+ T cells in acquired aplastic anemia. Those patients picked for sequencing had displayed CD8+CD57+ cell expansion on flow cytometry. As concerns this clonotype: Its target is not known.

The germline CDR1 and CDR2 sequences are SGHRS and YFSETQ. The CDR3 is 14 residues long. V was trimmed by 3 bases and J by 2 bases, leaving 10 bases between them. TCR beta VDJ and CDR3 profiling used genomic DNA as template. One entry per CDR3 protein results from TCRdb running MiXCR on the reads. This sample has around 250,000 distinct CDR3 sequences, with about 80% found just once. Findings and limits, study-wide: A significant difference in CD8+ Simpson's diversity between patients and controls was not found.

The chain uses TRBV5-1 and TRBJ2-3; maybe TRBD2 (5 bases). This TCR was recovered from a human donor with aplastic anemia. The sequencing input was sorted CD4+, CD8+, or CD8+CD57+ T cells (not recorded which) from PBMCs. This chain's CDR3 is CASSYRGDTDTQYF. As DNA, the CDR3 is TGCGCCAGCAGCTACCGGGGAGACACAGATACGCAGTATTTT.